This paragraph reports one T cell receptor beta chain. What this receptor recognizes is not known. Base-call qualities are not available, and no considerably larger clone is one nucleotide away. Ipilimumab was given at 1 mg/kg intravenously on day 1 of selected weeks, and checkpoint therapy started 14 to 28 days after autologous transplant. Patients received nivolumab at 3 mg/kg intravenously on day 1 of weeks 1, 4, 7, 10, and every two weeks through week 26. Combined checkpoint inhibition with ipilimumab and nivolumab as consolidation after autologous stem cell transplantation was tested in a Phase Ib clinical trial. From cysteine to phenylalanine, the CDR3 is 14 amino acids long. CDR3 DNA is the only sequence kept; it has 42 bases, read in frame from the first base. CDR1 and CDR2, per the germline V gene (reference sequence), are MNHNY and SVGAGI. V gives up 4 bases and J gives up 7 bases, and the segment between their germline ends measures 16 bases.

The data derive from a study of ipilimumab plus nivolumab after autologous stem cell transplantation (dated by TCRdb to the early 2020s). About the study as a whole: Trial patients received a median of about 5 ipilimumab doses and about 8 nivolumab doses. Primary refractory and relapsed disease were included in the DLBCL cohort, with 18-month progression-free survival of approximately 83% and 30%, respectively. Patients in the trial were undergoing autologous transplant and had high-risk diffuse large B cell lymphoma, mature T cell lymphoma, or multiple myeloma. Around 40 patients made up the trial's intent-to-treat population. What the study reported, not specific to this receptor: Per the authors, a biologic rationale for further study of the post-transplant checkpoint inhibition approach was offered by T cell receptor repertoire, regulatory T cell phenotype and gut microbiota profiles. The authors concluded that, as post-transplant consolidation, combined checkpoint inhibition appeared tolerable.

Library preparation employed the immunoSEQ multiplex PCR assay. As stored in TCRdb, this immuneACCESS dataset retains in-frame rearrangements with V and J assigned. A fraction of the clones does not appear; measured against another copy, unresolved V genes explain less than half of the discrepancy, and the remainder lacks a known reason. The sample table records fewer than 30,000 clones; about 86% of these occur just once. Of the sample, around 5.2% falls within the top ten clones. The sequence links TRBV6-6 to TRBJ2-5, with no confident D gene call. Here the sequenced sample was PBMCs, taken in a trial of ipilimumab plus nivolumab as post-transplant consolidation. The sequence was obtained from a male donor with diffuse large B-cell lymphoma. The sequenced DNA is TGTGCCAGCAGTTCCCACCGGGCCCCAGGGACCCAGTACTTC. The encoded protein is CASSSHRAPGTQYF.